The 17 T cell receptor beta chains given below trace back to one sample, sequenced in a study of blood T cell repertoires in COVID-19. The repertoire was sequenced with immunoSEQ multiplex PCR; TCRdb's copy has only in-frame clones and lacks some. Among roughly 250,000 clones listed, about 93% were seen once. What was sequenced was peripheral blood. The source is a man aged 30 to 45 with COVID-19, enrolled during active disease.

V and J are TRBV27 and TRBJ1-5; perhaps TRBD1 as D (5 bases). This CDR3 is built from 15 residues. Germline CDR1 reads MNHEY; CDR2 reads SMNVEV (reference sequence). Trimming removed 2 bases at V and 5 bases at J, with 13 bases between. CDR3 region: CASSLNGREDQPQHF. The CDR3 nucleotides read TGTGCCAGCAGTTTAAATGGCAGGGAAGATCAGCCCCAGCATTTT.

The rearrangement links TRBV9 to TRBJ2-5, with 12 bases lining up with TRBD2. This CDR3 contains 19 residues. The trim removed 0 bases at V and 5 bases at J, leaving 14 bases unmatched. CDR1 and CDR2 (germline): SGDLS, YYNGEE. The CDR3 protein is CASSVVPSGGAEILETQYF. The CDR3 bases are TGTGCCAGCAGCGTAGTCCCTAGCGGGGGGGCCGAGATCCTGGAGACCCAGTACTTC.

This sequence joins TRBV3-1 (or the pseudogene TRBV3-2) and TRBJ1-1; 9 nucleotides align to TRBD1. This CDR3 region has 15 residues. Germline-derived CDR1 and CDR2 are LGHDT and YNNKEL (reference sequence). V dropped 3 bases and J dropped 4; count of bases not matched to a gene: 6. CDR3 loop: CASSQRDREGTEAFF. CDR3 sequence (DNA): TGTGCCAGCAGCCAGAGGGACAGGGAAGGCACTGAAGCTTTCTTT.

J is TRBJ2-2 and V is TRBV27; 9 bases agree with TRBD1. CDR1 MNHEY and CDR2 SMNVEV come from the germline V gene (reference sequence). V lost 4 bases and J lost 6; bases outside the gene matches: 6. CDR3 size: 15 residues. The CDR3 DNA follows: TGTGCCAGCAGTTCTCACAGGGGGCAATCCGGGGAGCTGTTTTTT. Its translation is CASSSHRGQSGELFF.

This sequence joins TRBV9 and TRBJ2-2; D remains unclear. V shed 0 bases and J shed 4 bases, with 4 bases lying between them. CDR3 size: 13 residues. In germline, CDR1 is SGDLS, CDR2 YYNGEE. CDR3 sequence reads: CASSVAGTGELFF. The CDR3 DNA reads as TGTGCCAGCAGCGTAGCCGGCACCGGGGAGCTGTTTTTT.

The rearrangement links TRBV5-1 to TRBJ1-1, with D perhaps TRBD1 (6 bases). Trimming took off 4 bases at V and 0 bases at J, with 16 bases between the two ends. This CDR3 is 16 amino acids long. In germline, CDR1 is SGHRS, CDR2 YFSETQ. The CDR3 region has the DNA TGCGCCAGCAGCATTAGCCCCGGACAGCTGAACACTGAAGCTTTCTTT. The encoded protein is CASSISPGQLNTEAFF.

This sequence joins TRBV10-3 and TRBJ2-1; D ambiguous. Trimming cost V 0 bases and J 0 bases, with 9 bases left between them. The germline V gene encodes CDR1 ENHRY and CDR2 SYGVKD. CDR3 length: 16 residues. The CDR3: CAISESNSRSYNEQFF. The CDR3 region has the DNA TGTGCCATCAGTGAGTCGAACAGCCGCTCCTACAATGAGCAGTTCTTC.

This chain uses TRBV5-1 with TRBJ2-2, with D maybe TRBD1 (6 bases). The CDR3 has 18 residues. Germline V lookup: CDR1 SGHRS, CDR2 YFSETQ. V was trimmed by 6 bases and J by 4 bases, leaving 25 bases between them. CDR3 amino acids: CASTAPPTQGRGTGELFF. CDR3 DNA: TGCGCCAGCACTGCCCCCCCCACACAGGGAAGGGGCACCGGGGAGCTGTTTTTT.

This chain links TRBV7-9 with TRBJ1-4, with 9 bases aligning to TRBD1. CDR1 and CDR2 from the germline V gene are SEHNR and FQNEAQ (reference sequence). The CDR3 has 17 amino acids. Trimming cost V 6 bases and J 6 bases; bases outside gene matches: 14. The CDR3 nucleotides are TGTGCCAGCAGTTACGGGACAGGGTTGGTTAGAGATGAAAAACTGTTTTTT. Its translation is CASSYGTGLVRDEKLFF.

The genes are TRBV6-5 and TRBJ2-5; D ambiguous. The CDR3 loop spans 13 amino acids. With 8 bases removed from V and 5 bases from J, the gap between germline ends came to 15 bases. CDR1 and CDR2 (germline): MNHEY, SVGAGI. CDR3 sequence (DNA): TGTGCCAGCTCCTGGCAGGCCAGGGAGACCCAGTACTTC. Its translation: CASSWQARETQYF.

The table lists this clone with a count of one. The chain recombines TRBV6-5 with TRBJ1-1; 7 bases map to TRBD1. V lost 6 bases and J lost 3; bases outside the gene matches: 4. CDR3 length: 13 amino acids. The germline CDR1 and CDR2 sequences are MNHEY and SVGAGI. This CDR3 reads CASRSTGDTEAFF. The DNA of the CDR3 is TGTGCCAGCAGATCCACAGGGGACACTGAAGCTTTCTTT.

This clone appeared a few times. CDR3 loop: CASSRDRERGEQYF. DNA for the CDR3: TGCGCCAGCAGCCGGGACAGGGAAAGGGGCGAGCAGTACTTC. This chain connects TRBV5-1 to TRBJ2-7; TRBD1 matches at 9 bases. Germline values: CDR1 SGHRS, CDR2 YFSETQ. V shed 4 bases, J shed 6 bases, and the junction held 8 bases outside the gene matches. The CDR3 runs 14 residues.

V usage is TRBV12-3 or TRBV12-4 and J usage is TRBJ1-1; unclear D gene. V was shortened by 7 bases and J by 0 bases, with 9 bases between the two germline ends. The CDR3 length is 13 residues. The CDR3 reads CASIGGLNTEAFF. CDR3 sequence (DNA): TGTGCCAGCATAGGAGGGTTGAACACTGAAGCTTTCTTT.

Remarks on this clone: Other DNA sequences in the sample encode the same CDR3. The chain carries TRBV30 and TRBJ1-5, with D perhaps TRBD1 (6 bases). CDR1 is GTSNPN, CDR2 SVGIG, per germline (reference sequence). Trimming removed 0 bases from V and 5 bases from J, with 8 bases in between. This CDR3 has 13 residues. For the CDR3, the DNA is TGTGCCTGGAGTGTTGCAGGGGATCAGCCCCAGCATTTT. It encodes CAWSVAGDQPQHF. The full variable domain, in which reference TRBV30 and TRBJ1-5 provide the parts outside the CDR3, is SQTIHQWPATLVQPVGSPLSLECTVEGTSNPNLYWYRQAAGRGLQLLFYSVGIGQISSEVPQNLSASRPQDRQFILSSKKLLLSDSGFYLCAWSVAGDQPQHFGDGTRLSIL.

J is TRBJ2-3 and V is TRBV9; 8 bases are shared with TRBD2. V was clipped by 0 bases and J by 3 bases; unmatched bases: 3. CDR1 is SGDLS, CDR2 YYNGEE, per germline. The length of the CDR3 is 15 residues. The CDR3 nucleotides read TGTGCCAGCAGCGTAGGGGTAGCGGGGACAGATACGCAGTATTTT. Its protein product is CASSVGVAGTDTQYF.

The genes are TRBV15 and TRBJ2-3; 9 positions agree with TRBD2. V trimming: 3 bases; J trimming: 2 bases; junction bases outside the gene matches: 15. Germline V gene data show CDR1 as LNHNV and CDR2 as YYDKDF (reference sequence). This CDR3 is 19 amino acids long. This CDR3 reads CATSSLPLAGRVHTDTQYF. The CDR3 DNA is TGTGCCACCAGCAGCTTGCCGCTAGCGGGGCGCGTCCACACAGATACGCAGTATTTT.

The V and J genes are TRBV5-1 and TRBJ2-1; 8 nucleotides line up with TRBD2. The germline CDR1 and CDR2 sequences are SGHRS and YFSETQ. The trim removed 2 bases at V and 9 bases at J, leaving 10 bases unmatched. CDR3 length equals 15 residues. The CDR3 here is CASSLMERGLGEQFF. In DNA form, the CDR3 reads TGCGCCAGCAGCTTAATGGAGCGGGGGTTAGGTGAGCAGTTCTTC.